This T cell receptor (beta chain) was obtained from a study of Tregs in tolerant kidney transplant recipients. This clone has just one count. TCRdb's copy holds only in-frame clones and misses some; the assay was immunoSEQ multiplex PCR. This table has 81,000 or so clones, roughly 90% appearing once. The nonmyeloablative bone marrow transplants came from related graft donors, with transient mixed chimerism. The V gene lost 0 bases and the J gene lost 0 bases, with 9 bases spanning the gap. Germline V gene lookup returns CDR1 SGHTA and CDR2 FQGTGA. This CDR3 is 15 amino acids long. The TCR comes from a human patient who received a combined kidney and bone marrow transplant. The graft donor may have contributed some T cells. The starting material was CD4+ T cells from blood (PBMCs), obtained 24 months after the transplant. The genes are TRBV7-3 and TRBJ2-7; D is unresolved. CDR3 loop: CASSLTAGHSYEQYF. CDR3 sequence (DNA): TGTGCCAGCAGCTTAACGGCAGGTCACTCCTACGAGCAGTACTTC. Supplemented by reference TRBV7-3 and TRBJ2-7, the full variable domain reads GAGVSQTPSNKVTEKGKYVELRCDPISGHTALYWYRQSLGQGPEFLIYFQGTGAADDSGLPNDRFFAVRPEGSVSTLKIQRTERGDSAVYLCASSLTAGHSYEQYFGPGTRLTVT.